This T cell receptor beta chain comes out of a study of blood T cell repertoires in COVID-19. Data came from immunoSEQ multiplex PCR; TCRdb stores just in-frame clones and leaves some out. The sample includes around 320,000 clones, roughly 89% of them seen just once. Per the germline V gene, CDR1 is SEHNR and CDR2 is FQNEAQ (reference sequence). CDR3 length: 17 residues. J gave up 0 bases and V 5 bases, and 7 bases lay outside the gene matches. This chain joins TRBV7-9 and TRBJ1-6; TRBD1 aligns across 7 bases. Sequencing was done on a sample of PBMCs or T cells enriched from blood (not recorded which). The sequence was obtained from a woman aged 18-29 years with acute COVID-19. The CDR3 DNA reads TGTGCCAGCAGCGTCCACCGGGACAGCTCCTATAATTCACCCCTCCACTTT. Translating gives CASSVHRDSSYNSPLHF.